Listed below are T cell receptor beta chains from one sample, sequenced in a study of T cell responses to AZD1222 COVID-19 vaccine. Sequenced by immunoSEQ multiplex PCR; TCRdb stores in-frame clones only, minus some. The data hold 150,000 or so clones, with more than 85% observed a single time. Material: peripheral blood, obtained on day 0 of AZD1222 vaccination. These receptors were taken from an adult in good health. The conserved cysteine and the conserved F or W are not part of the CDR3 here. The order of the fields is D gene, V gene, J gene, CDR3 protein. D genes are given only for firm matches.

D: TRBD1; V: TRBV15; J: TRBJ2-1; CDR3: ATSRADRENEQF
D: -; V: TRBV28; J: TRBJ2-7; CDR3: ASSLAGQIYEQY
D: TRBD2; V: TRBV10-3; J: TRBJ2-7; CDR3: AITPLAGVDEQY
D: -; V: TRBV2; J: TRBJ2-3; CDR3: ASSAAGGTTDTQY
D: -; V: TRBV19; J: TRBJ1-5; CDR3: ASSIEAHGRGQPQH
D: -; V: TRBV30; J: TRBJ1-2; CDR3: AWSGGGDVYGYT
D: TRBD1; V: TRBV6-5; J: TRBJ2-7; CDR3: ASSRTGSSYEQY
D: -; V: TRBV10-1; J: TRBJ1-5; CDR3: ASSEPGDQPQH
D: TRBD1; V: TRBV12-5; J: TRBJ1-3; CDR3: ASGPGQGNTIY
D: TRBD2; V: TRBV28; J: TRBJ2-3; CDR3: ASSFTGGTTDTQY
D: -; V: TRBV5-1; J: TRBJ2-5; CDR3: ASSSGVPQETQY
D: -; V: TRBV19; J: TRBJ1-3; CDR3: ASTNPGRGNTIY
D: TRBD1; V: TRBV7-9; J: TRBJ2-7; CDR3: ASSPGQGSSYEQY
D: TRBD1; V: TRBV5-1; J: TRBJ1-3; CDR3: ASSSWTGGNTIY
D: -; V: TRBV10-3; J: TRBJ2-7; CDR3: AISARVGYEQY
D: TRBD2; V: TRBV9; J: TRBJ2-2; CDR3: ASSVASGSTGELF
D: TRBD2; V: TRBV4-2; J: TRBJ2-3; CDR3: ASSQVGREAPTDTQY
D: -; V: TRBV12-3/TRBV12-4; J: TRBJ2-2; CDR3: ASRGNPGELF
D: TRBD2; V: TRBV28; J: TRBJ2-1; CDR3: ASTRPWGTSVRDEQF
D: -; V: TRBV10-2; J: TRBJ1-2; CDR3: ASSESEAVGYT
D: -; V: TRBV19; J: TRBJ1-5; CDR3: ASSPQRGNQPQH
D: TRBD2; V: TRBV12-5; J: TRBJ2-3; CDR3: ASGLGLAGAADTQY
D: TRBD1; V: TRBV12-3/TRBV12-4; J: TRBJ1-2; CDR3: ASSLGQGGGYT
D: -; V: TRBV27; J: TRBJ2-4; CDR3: ASSIQGFGNIQY
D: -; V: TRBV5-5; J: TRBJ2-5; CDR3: ASSLAEAVGETQY
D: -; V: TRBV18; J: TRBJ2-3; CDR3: ASSPFAPRASTDTQY
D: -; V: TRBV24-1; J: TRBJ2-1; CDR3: ATSDPYNEQF
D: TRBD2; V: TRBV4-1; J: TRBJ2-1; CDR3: ASSLPGTRYNEQF
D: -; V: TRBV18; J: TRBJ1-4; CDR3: ASSPGEGRGTNEKLF
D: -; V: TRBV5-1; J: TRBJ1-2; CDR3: ASSLVGSSYGYT
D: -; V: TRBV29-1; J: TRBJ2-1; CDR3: SVEGSGRISSYNEQF
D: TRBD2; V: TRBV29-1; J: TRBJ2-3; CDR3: SVVILAARVTDTQY
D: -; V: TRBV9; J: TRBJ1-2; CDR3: ASSVSGSYGYT
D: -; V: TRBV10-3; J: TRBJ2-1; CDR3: AISESWKRSRDEQF
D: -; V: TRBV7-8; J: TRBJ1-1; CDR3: ASSLGWLVGAKSEAF
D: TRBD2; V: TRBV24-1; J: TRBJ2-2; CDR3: ATSDRLAGAGELF
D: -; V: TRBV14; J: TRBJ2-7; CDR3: ASSQGGRGLGSYEQY
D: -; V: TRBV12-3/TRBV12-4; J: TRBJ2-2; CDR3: ASSLITGELF
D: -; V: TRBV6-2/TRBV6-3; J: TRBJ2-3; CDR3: ASSYSSKDTQY
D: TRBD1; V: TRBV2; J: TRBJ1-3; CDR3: ASSEAGQVSGNTIY
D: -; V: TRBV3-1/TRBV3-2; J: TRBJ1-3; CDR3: ASSPRSRNTIY
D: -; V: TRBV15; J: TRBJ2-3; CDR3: ATSRDRARLSSTDTQY
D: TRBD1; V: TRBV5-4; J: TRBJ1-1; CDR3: ASSVSSGTGGTEAF
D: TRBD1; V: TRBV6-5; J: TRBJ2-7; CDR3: ASSNRGTGPYEQY
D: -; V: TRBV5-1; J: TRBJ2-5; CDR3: ASSRGDSETQY
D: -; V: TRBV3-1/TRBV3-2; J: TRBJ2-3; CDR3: ASSAADTQY
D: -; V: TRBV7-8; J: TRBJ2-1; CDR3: ASRAQGSSYNEQF